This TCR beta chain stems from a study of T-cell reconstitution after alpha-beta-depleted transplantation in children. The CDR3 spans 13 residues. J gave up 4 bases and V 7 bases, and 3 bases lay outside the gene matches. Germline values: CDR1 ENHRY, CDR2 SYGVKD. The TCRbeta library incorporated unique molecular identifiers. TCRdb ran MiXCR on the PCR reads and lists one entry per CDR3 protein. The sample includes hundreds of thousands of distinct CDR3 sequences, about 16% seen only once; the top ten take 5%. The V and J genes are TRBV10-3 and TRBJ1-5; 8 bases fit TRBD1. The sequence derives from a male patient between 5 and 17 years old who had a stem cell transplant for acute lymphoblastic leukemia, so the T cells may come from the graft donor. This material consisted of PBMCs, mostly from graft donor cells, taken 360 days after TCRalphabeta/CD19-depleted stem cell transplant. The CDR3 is CAINDRGNQPQHF. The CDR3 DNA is TGTGCCATCAACGACAGGGGAAATCAGCCCCAGCATTTT.